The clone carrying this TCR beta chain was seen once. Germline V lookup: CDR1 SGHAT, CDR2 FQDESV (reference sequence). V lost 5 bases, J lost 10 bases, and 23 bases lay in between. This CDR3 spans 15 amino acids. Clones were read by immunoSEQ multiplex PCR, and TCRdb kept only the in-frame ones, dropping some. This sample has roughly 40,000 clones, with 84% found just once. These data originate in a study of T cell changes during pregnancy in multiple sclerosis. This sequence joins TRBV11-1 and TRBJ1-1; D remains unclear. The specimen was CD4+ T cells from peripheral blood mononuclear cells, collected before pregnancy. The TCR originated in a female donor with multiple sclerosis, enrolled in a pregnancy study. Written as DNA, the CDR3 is TGTGCCAGCAGCGCGTTAGGTTCGGGAACTCGGGTAGCTTTCTTT. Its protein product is CASSALGSGTRVAFF. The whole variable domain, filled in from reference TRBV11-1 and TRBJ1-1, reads EAEVAQSPRYKITEKSQAVAFWCDPISGHATLYWYRQILGQGPELLVQFQDESVVDDSQLPKDRFSAERLKGVDSTLKIQPAELGDSAMYLCASSALGSGTRVAFFGQGTRLTVV.